Listed below are T cell receptor beta chains from one sample, sequenced in a study of blood T cells in healthy people across ages. In TCRdb, the 5' RACE reads were re-called with MiXCR into one record per CDR3 protein. The sample has a few hundred thousand distinct CDR3 sequences; 27% are singletons. The source material was blood. The origin of the receptors is a woman between 70 and 85 years old in good health. CDR3s include the opening cysteine and the closing phenylalanine or tryptophan. A D gene is named only where the DNA matches it firmly. Clone size is not always given. Where it is, it says once, few, many or a class for expanded clones.

clone_size	v_call	d_call	j_call	cdr3_nt	cdr3_aa
-	TRBV2	-	TRBJ1-2	TGTGCCAGCAGCCCCCGGGACTTTGTCTATGGCTACACCTTC	CASSPRDFVYGYTF
many	TRBV29-1	TRBD1	TRBJ1-1	TGCAGCGTCGGGATAGGGACAGGGATGGCGAACACTGAAGCTTTCTTT	CSVGIGTGMANTEAFF
-	TRBV9	-	TRBJ2-7	TGTGCCAGCAGAAGACAGCTTAGCTACGAGCAGTACTTC	CASRRQLSYEQYF
-	TRBV4-1	-	TRBJ2-3	TGCGCCAGCAGCCAAGAACCGGCGGATACGCAGTATTTT	CASSQEPADTQYF
once	TRBV5-4	-	TRBJ2-5	TGTGCCAGCAGCTTCCCAGACCAAGAGACCCAGTACTTC	CASSFPDQETQYF
-	TRBV6-5	-	TRBJ2-1	TGTGCCAGCAATAAACAGGAGGGGCCCAGGGATGAGCAGTTCTTC	CASNKQEGPRDEQFF
-	TRBV4-2	-	TRBJ2-5	TGTGCCAGCAGCCAAGAAGGCTGGGGGCTAGCGGACCTGACCCAGTACTTC	CASSQEGWGLADLTQYF
once	TRBV19	-	TRBJ2-7	TGTGCCAGTAGTACTGGGACCGGGACAAAGTCCTACGAGCAGTACTTC	CASSTGTGTKSYEQYF
-	TRBV5-1	TRBD2	TRBJ2-5	TGCGCCAGCAGCTTGTATAGCGGGAGGACGCGAGAGACCCAGTACTTC	CASSLYSGRTRETQYF
few	TRBV7-2	TRBD2	TRBJ2-5	TGTGCCAGCACCCAGAGACTAGCGGGAAAAGAGACCCAGTACTTC	CASTQRLAGKETQYF
-	TRBV5-4	TRBD2	TRBJ2-3	TGTGCCAGCAGCTTGGAGCGGGAGTGGGGCACAGATACGCAGTATTTT	CASSLEREWGTDTQYF
-	TRBV7-8	-	TRBJ1-2	TGTGCCAGCAGCTTAGCGATCAAGGGTTATGGCTACACCTTC	CASSLAIKGYGYTF
-	TRBV15	-	TRBJ1-5	TGTGCCACCAGCAGAGGGTTCGGAAATCAGCCCCAGCATTTT	CATSRGFGNQPQHF
many	TRBV6-5	TRBD1	TRBJ1-2	TGTGCCAGCAGTACTCAAGGGGGCGGCTATGGCTACACCTTC	CASSTQGGGYGYTF
few	TRBV7-9	TRBD1	TRBJ1-1	TGTGCCAGCAGCCCCCGGACAGGGGGGACCACTGAAGCTTTCTTT	CASSPRTGGTTEAFF
-	TRBV27	TRBD2	TRBJ2-7	TGTGCCAGCAGTCAAGACCGCCCCTATGGACTAGTGGGCTACGAGCAGTACTTC	CASSQDRPYGLVGYEQYF
-	TRBV7-2	TRBD1	TRBJ2-3	TGTGCCAGCAGCTTACAAGGTGACAGGGCCTCCACCCCGCAGTATTTT	CASSLQGDRASTPQYF
few	TRBV21-1	-	TRBJ2-1	TGTGCCAGCAGCACGTACCGGGAGAGCGGTGAGCAGTTCTTC	CASSTYRESGEQFF
many	TRBV29-1	TRBD1	TRBJ1-3	TGCAGCGTCGTAATTACAGGGGGCTCGGGAAACACCATATATTTT	CSVVITGGSGNTIYF
-	TRBV20-1	-	TRBJ2-1	TGCAGTGCTTACCCCCCCCCAGTTAACAATGAGCAGTTCTTC	CSAYPPPVNNEQFF
-	TRBV12-3/TRBV12-4	TRBD2	TRBJ2-5	TGTGCCAGCAGTTTATCTGAGGGAGGGGAGACCCAGTACTTC	CASSLSEGGETQYF
few	TRBV2	-	TRBJ2-7	TGTGCCAGCAGTGAGTGGGGGGACGAGCAGTACTTC	CASSEWGDEQYF
many	TRBV6-1	-	TRBJ2-6	TGTGCCAGCAGTCCCCGGTCCTCTGGGGCCAACGTCCTGACTTTC	CASSPRSSGANVLTF
-	TRBV7-2	TRBD2	TRBJ2-5	TGTGCCAGCACCCTGACTAGCGGACAAGAGACCCAGTACTTC	CASTLTSGQETQYF
few	TRBV6-2/TRBV6-3	-	TRBJ2-2	TGTGCCAGCAGTTACCCCGAGGCTATCTGGGGAACCGGGGAGCTGTTTTTT	CASSYPEAIWGTGELFF
many	TRBV28	-	TRBJ2-5	TGTGCCAGTTCGCCTGAGGGGCGGCCTAGAGAGACCCAGTACTTC	CASSPEGRPRETQYF
-	TRBV9	TRBD1	TRBJ1-5	TGTGCCAGCAGCGTAGCAGGGGGGAGCAATCAGCCCCAGCATTTT	CASSVAGGSNQPQHF
few	TRBV20-1	-	TRBJ2-5	TGCAGCGCTAGAGTCGGACTTGTAAGGCGGTCAGAGACCCAGTACTTC	CSARVGLVRRSETQYF
few	TRBV4-3	-	TRBJ2-7	TGCGCCAGCAGCCAAGGGTTTGATTCCCTACCCTACGAGCAGTACTTC	CASSQGFDSLPYEQYF
-	TRBV7-9	TRBD1	TRBJ2-7	TGTGCCACAGGGGGCGACGAGCAGTACTTC	CATGGDEQYF
-	TRBV6-5	-	TRBJ1-2	TGTGCCAGCAGAAACAGGGCGGTGGGCTACACCTTC	CASRNRAVGYTF
few	TRBV29-1	-	TRBJ1-1	TGCAGCGTTGAAAGAGGGAGGAACACTGAAGCTTTCTTT	CSVERGRNTEAFF
-	TRBV14	-	TRBJ2-2	TGTGCCAGCAGCCAAAACCAGGGGACCGGGGAGCTGTTTTTT	CASSQNQGTGELFF
few	TRBV12-3/TRBV12-4	-	TRBJ2-2	TGTGCCAGCTCCCTCGGTGGAGGTGCGAACACCGGGGAGCTGTTTTTT	CASSLGGGANTGELFF
-	TRBV3-1	-	TRBJ2-7	TGTGCCAGCAGCCCCGCGCCCCACGTCTCCTACGAGCAGTACTTC	CASSPAPHVSYEQYF
-	TRBV9	-	TRBJ1-5	TGTGCCAGCAGCGGACAACCCAATCAGCCCCAGCATTTT	CASSGQPNQPQHF
few	TRBV7-3	-	TRBJ2-5	TGTGCCAGCAGCTTAACGCCGACCAATCAAGAGACCCAGTACTTC	CASSLTPTNQETQYF
few	TRBV20-1	TRBD1	TRBJ2-3	TGCAGTGCTAGACCTCCGGGACAGCAAGATACGCAGTATTTT	CSARPPGQQDTQYF
many	TRBV7-3	-	TRBJ2-2	TGTGCCAGCAGCTTCGAACAGGGAGCGGGGGAGCTGTTTTTT	CASSFEQGAGELFF
many	TRBV11-2	TRBD2	TRBJ2-5	TGTGCCAGCAGCTGGGGGACTAGCCGGGGGGAGACCCAGTACTTC	CASSWGTSRGETQYF
-	TRBV7-3	-	TRBJ2-5	TGTGCCAGCAGCTTAACTAGCGGAGAGAAAGAGACCCAGTACTTC	CASSLTSGEKETQYF
-	TRBV7-9	TRBD1	TRBJ2-4	TGTGCCAGCAGCTATTGGCCGACAGGGGAAGCCAAAAACATTCAGTACTTC	CASSYWPTGEAKNIQYF
many	TRBV11-1	TRBD2	TRBJ2-1	TGTGCCAGCAGCTTGGGCCGGACTAGGTATGGCAATGAGCAGTTCTTC	CASSLGRTRYGNEQFF
-	TRBV3-1	TRBD1	TRBJ2-1	TGTGCCAGCAGCCAAGCGGGGACAGGGTACAATGAGCAGTTCTTC	CASSQAGTGYNEQFF
few	TRBV11-2	-	TRBJ2-7	TGTGCCAGCAGACCAATAGGGAGGAGCTCCTACGAGCAGTACTTC	CASRPIGRSSYEQYF
few	TRBV9	TRBD2	TRBJ2-3	TGTGCCAGCAGCGTAGCTAGCGGGAGCACAGATACGCAGTATTTT	CASSVASGSTDTQYF
few	TRBV3-1	TRBD1	TRBJ2-1	TGTGCCAGCAGCCACGGGACAGGGGCCGGTGAGCAGTTCTTC	CASSHGTGAGEQFF
-	TRBV5-1	TRBD2	TRBJ2-1	TGCGCCAGCAGCTTTGAACTAGCGGGAGTTGATGAGCAGTTCTTC	CASSFELAGVDEQFF
many	TRBV25-1	TRBD1	TRBJ1-1	TGTGCCAGCAGTGGACGACAGGGTTACACTGAAGCTTTCTTT	CASSGRQGYTEAFF
-	TRBV29-1	-	TRBJ1-5	TGCAACGTTGACTTGGACGGGGTCGGGCAGCCCCAGCATTTT	CNVDLDGVGQPQHF
-	TRBV11-2	-	TRBJ2-6	TGTGCCAGCAGCTTAGGCCCTGCGGGGGCCAACGTCCTGACTTTC	CASSLGPAGANVLTF
-	TRBV7-2	-	TRBJ1-1	TGTGCCAGCAGCCCACGTCAGAGGGGCACTGAAGCTTTCTTT	CASSPRQRGTEAFF
many	TRBV7-2	TRBD2	TRBJ2-1	TGTGCCAGCAACAACCCTGGACTAGCGGACTACAGTGAGCAGTTCTTC	CASNNPGLADYSEQFF